The 4 T cell receptor beta chains below all came from one sample that was sequenced in a study of T cells after yellow fever vaccination. TCRdb analysed the 5' RACE reads with MiXCR anew, one entry per CDR3 protein. Here the sample spans just under 600,000 distinct CDR3 sequences, roughly 12% being singletons. The input for sequencing was PBMCs, taken on the day of the yellow fever booster vaccination. All receptors come from a man aged 25 to 40 who received the YFV17D yellow fever vaccine.

This clonotype was counted between two and nine times. The chain combines TRBV28 with TRBJ2-1; 9 bases match TRBD1. The V segment lost 7 bases and the J segment 4 bases; nucleotides outside the gene matches: 8. CDR3 length equals 15 residues. CDR1 is MDHEN, CDR2 SYDVKM, per germline. CDR3 sequence reads: CASTSSGQGYNEQFF. The CDR3 nucleotides are TGTGCCAGCACCTCATCAGGACAGGGGTACAATGAGCAGTTCTTC.

This clonotype turned up a few times. This chain links TRBV20-1 with TRBJ2-5; 8 bases are a match to TRBD2. The CDR3 totals 14 residues. V lost 7 bases, J lost 5 bases, and 12 bases stayed unmatched. Germline CDR1 is DFQATT and CDR2 is SNEGSKA (reference sequence). The CDR3 region is CSVSLSGNAETQYF. Written as DNA, the CDR3 is TGCAGTGTCTCGCTTAGCGGGAATGCTGAGACCCAGTACTTC.

This clonotype was detected only a few times. This chain connects TRBV12-3 or TRBV12-4 to TRBJ1-1, with D hard to call. Trimming pared 5 bases from V and 4 bases from J, leaving 14 bases between. The CDR3 length is 14 residues. The CDR3 is CASSAPTGLTEAFF. As DNA, the CDR3 is TGTGCCAGCAGTGCCCCGACCGGTCTCACTGAAGCTTTCTTT.

This clonotype was detected only a few times. This rearrangement joins TRBV21-1 to TRBJ2-4; the table's D call of TRBD2 was not tested on the DNA. TRBV21-1 is described as a pseudogene. The CDR3 contains 15 residues. The CDR3 DNA sequence: TGTGCCAGCAGCACTGATAGCGGGAGGGATGGGATTCAGTACTTC. Translating it yields CASSTDSGRDGIQYF.